This T cell receptor beta chain came from a study of cytomegalovirus exposure and HLA in healthy donors. Study overall: Among the approximately 430 donors who were genotyped, 81% fell in the genetic ancestry cluster that is associated with self-reported Caucasian donors. Study-level points and caveats: A later analysis showed HLA-associated TCR beta chains outstripping equally common others in clonal expansion. High sensitivity and specificity were reportedly achieved when the classifier diagnosed cytomegalovirus status.

This PCR relied on a set of 60 Vbeta primers and 13 Jbeta primers. The method was immunoSEQ multiplex PCR; TCRdb's version includes in-frame clones alone and lacks a portion of them. The data hold approximately 140,000 clones, with around 82% observed a single time. Comment on this clone: The target antigen is unknown.

Germline V lookup: CDR1 MNHNY, CDR2 SVGAGI (reference sequence). The V gene lost 0 bases and the J gene lost 0 bases, with 8 bases spanning the gap. The CDR3 spans 16 residues. This chain links TRBV6-6 with TRBJ2-2; D is unclear. Input material: PBMCs. The sequence was obtained from a man aged 18 to 35 in good health and CMV-seropositive. The CDR3 DNA reads TGTGCCAGCAGTTACTCGTACAGTTCGAACACCGGGGAGCTGTTTTTT. It yields the protein CASSYSYSSNTGELFF.